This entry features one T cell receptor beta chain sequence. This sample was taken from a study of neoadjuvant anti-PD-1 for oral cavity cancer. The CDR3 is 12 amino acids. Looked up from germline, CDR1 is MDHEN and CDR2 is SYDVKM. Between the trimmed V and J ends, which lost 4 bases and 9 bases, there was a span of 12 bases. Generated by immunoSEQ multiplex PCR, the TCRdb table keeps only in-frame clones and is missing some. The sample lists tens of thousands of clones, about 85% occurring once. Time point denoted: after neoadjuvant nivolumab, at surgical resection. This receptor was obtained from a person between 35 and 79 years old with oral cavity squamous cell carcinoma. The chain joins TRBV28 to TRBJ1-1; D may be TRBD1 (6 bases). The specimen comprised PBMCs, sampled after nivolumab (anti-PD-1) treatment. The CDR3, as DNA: TGTGCCAGCAGTTCAATCGACAGGAAAGCTTTCTTT. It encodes CASSSIDRKAFF. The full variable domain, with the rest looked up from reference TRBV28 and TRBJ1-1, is DVKVTQSSRYLVKRTGEKVFLECVQDMDHENMFWYRQDPGLGLRLIYFSYDVKMKEKGDIPEGYSVSREKKERFSLILESASTNQTSMYLCASSSIDRKAFFGQGTRLTVV.